One sample yielded the 5 T cell receptor beta chains listed below, sequenced in a study of T cells in tuberculosis. Thawed, overnight-rested PBMC were stained with GMM-loaded CD1B tetramer, viability dye and anti-CD3, then sorted. CD1B tetramers were loaded with Rhodococcus equi-derived C32 glucose monomycolate. The assay was immunoSEQ multiplex PCR, and TCRdb's table has in-frame clones only and misses some. Of approximately 57,000 clones in the sample, nearly 90% were seen once. The sample taken for sequencing was CD1b-GMM tetramer-negative cells sorted from PBMCs. These receptors were collected from an adult woman with latent tuberculosis.

V is TRBV11-3 and J is TRBJ2-7; the D gene is possibly TRBD1 (5 bases). The CDR3 is 15 residues long. V lost 1 base and J 3 bases, leaving 13 bases between the germline ends. The germline gives CDR1 SGHNT, CDR2 YENEEA. Written as DNA, the CDR3 is TGTGCCAGCAGCTTAGGGGTGCAGGGTAGCTACGAGCAGTACTTC. Protein sequence: CASSLGVQGSYEQYF.

This chain connects TRBV7-2 to TRBJ2-5, with D unresolved. V shed 2 bases and J shed 5 bases, with 15 bases lying between them. This CDR3 comprises 15 residues. CDR1 is SGHTA, CDR2 FQGNSA, per germline. The CDR3 coding sequence is TGTGCCAGCAGCTTACTAGGCGAGGATTGGGAGACCCAGTACTTC. This encodes CASSLLGEDWETQYF.

This chain links TRBV27 with TRBJ2-2, with D unresolved. This CDR3 region has 15 residues. V lost 5 bases, J lost 4 bases, and 14 bases lay in between. CDR1 and CDR2 (germline): MNHEY, SMNVEV (reference sequence). The CDR3 DNA follows: TGTGCCAGCAGTCCTTTGACTCCTCGCACCGGGGAGCTGTTTTTT. Protein: CASSPLTPRTGELFF.

The rearrangement uses TRBV5-1 and TRBJ2-1; D gene ambiguous. Germline CDR1 reads SGHRS; CDR2 reads YFSETQ. The CDR3 is made up of 12 amino acids. V was trimmed by 3 bases and J by 8 bases, leaving 9 bases between them. The CDR3 nucleotides are TGCGCCAGCAGCTCGGGTTTCGATGAGCAGTTCTTC. Its protein is CASSSGFDEQFF.

This chain joins TRBV28 and TRBJ2-7, with a tentative D call TRBD1 (6 bases). Germline values: CDR1 MDHEN, CDR2 SYDVKM. The CDR3 has 15 amino acids. The V end lost 6 bases, the J end lost 3 bases, and 18 bases lay between the germline ends. The DNA of the CDR3 is TGTGCCAGCAGCTTCCGTGACAGGATAGACTACGAGCAGTACTTC. This codes for CASSFRDRIDYEQYF.